This T cell receptor beta chain comes out of a study of T cells in Graves' hyperthyroidism and ophthalmopathy (dated by TCRdb to between 2019 and 2020). Study-level background: To identify TCR V-J signatures that set the groups apart, the researchers used a discovery cohort of 100 patients, made up of approximately 43 with Graves' ophthalmopathy and 57 with stable Graves' hyperthyroidism. After blood sampling, hyperthyroidism patients were treated with methimazole at a starting dose of 30 mg daily, and ophthalmopathy patients were treated with high-dose intravenous methylprednisolone. The study also compared thyroid tissue and blood T-cell repertoires from a handful of Graves' hyperthyroidism patients. According to the paper, TCR Vbeta CDR3 sequencing was carried out on more than 120 peripheral blood samples, which came from about 45 ophthalmopathy, fewer than 80 hyperthyroidism and about 17 progressor patients. The approximately 100 discovery patients were divided at random into training and test sets in a 7:3 ratio. An independent validation cohort of about 19 hyperthyroidism patients and about 16 patients who later progressed to ophthalmopathy tested prospective prediction of ophthalmopathy.

What the work shows at the level of the full study, not this receptor alone: Blood samples also contained most of the expanded thyroid clonotypes (frequency above 0.001), which suggests that blood repertoires may reflect thyroid immune responses. A 13 V-J signature model separated ophthalmopathy from stable hyperthyroidism, with just over 85% sensitivity and just under 84% specificity in cross-validation and 80%/75% in testing. Sample size was not statistically predetermined, and investigators were not blinded to group allocation. In validation, the model predicted progression to ophthalmopathy with approximately 71% sensitivity and approximately 78% specificity, a median of 6.5 months before onset.

On this clonotype itself: Its recognized antigen is unknown. No clone much larger than this one lies a single base away; base qualities are absent.

Sequences ENHRY (CDR1) and SYGVKD (CDR2) are obtained from the germline V gene. V is cut by 6 bases and J by 8 bases, and the space between the germline ends is 19 bases. Reading from cysteine to phenylalanine, the CDR3 counts 14 amino acids. Only the CDR3 DNA is retained, 42 bases long and in frame from the first base. Stable Graves' hyperthyroidism was defined as the absence of progression to ophthalmopathy over 18 months of follow-up. Hyperthyroidism patients were aged 18 to 65 years and newly diagnosed, with disease duration of less than 2 months. Patients with uncontrolled infections, other autoimmune diseases, pregnancy or lactation were excluded. Diagnoses relied on clinical symptoms, serum thyroxine and TRAb, thyroid ultrasound and orbital computed tomography. Trizol reagent was used to extract total RNA, and RNA quality was then checked on an Agilent 2100 Bioanalyzer. The TCR beta CDR3 regions were amplified from RNA transcripts. A first-round RT-PCR of the TCR CDR3 used the HTBI primer set with the Qiagen OneStep RT-PCR kit. The libraries were constructed in a second round of multiplex PCR and then size-selected and purified. The libraries were sequenced on an Illumina HiSeq2000 using paired-end 100 bp reads. The paper's data handling went like this. SOAPnuke was used to process the raw data, throwing out any read that contained adapters or uncalled bases, had a mean Phred below 15, or lacked an exact constant-primer or identifier match. High-quality paired reads were merged using COPE v1.2.5, and each unique nucleotide sequence was defined as a clonotype. MiTCR v1.1 was used to align clonotypes to the IMGT TRBV, TRBD and TRBJ reference segments. The analysis was restricted to V-J combinations with a frequency above 0.0001, which together covered roughly 99% of the repertoires. A TCS score was defined as the ratio of F50 (clonal expansion) to E x V (chaos), with BLOSUM62-based TCRdist applied between CDR3 peptides within each V-J. Welch's t-statistics and random forest reduced fewer than 550 V-J features to fewer than 15, which were used in a naive Bayes classifier (R e1071). The public reads were quality trimmed at Q25 with fastp and then assembled into clones with MiXCR by TCRdb, keeping productive beta chains. Each entry merges the rows of one CDR3 protein and shows their most common DNA and genes. The V and J calls were determined by TCRdb, not by the authors. This sample holds about 560,000 distinct CDR3 sequences; about 43% were observed only once. The ten most abundant clones make up approximately 8.2% of the sample.

The V and J genes are TRBV10-3 and TRBJ1-2, and possibly TRBD1, on 6 matching bases. Sequencing was done on a sample of peripheral blood or thyroid tissue (not recorded which). This receptor was obtained from a young woman with Graves' hyperthyroidism. Donor details come from another sample of the same person, matched by shared clones. The CDR3 corresponds to CAISQTQGEEGYTF. The DNA sequence is given as TGTGCCATCAGCCAAACACAGGGAGAAGAAGGCTACACCTTC.